Below, 17 T cell receptor beta chains from the same sample are listed, as sequenced in a study of blood T cell repertoires in COVID-19. TCRdb's table, derived via immunoSEQ multiplex PCR, lists solely in-frame clones and lacks some. Seen here are under 300,000 clones, around 82% observed once, and the top ten hold roughly 4.9%. Source material: peripheral blood. The receptors were gathered from a woman of 80 years or more with active or convalescent COVID-19.

In nucleotides, the CDR3 is TGTGCCAGTAGAAAAAGGGGGACAGGTCATCAGCCCCAGCATTTT. As protein: CASRKRGTGHQPQHF. The chain links TRBV19 to TRBJ1-5, with 8 nucleotides matching TRBD1. Germline V gene lookup returns CDR1 LNHDA and CDR2 SQIVND (reference sequence). V shed 6 bases and J 5 bases; nucleotides not matched to a gene: 9. The CDR3 has 15 amino acids.

The gene calls are TRBV5-1 and TRBJ2-1, with 7 bases aligning to TRBD2. Germline CDR1 is SGHRS and CDR2 is YFSETQ. The CDR3 runs to 17 residues. The junction had 13 bases not matched to a gene; V was cut back by 4 bases and J by 3 bases. The CDR3 nucleotides are TGCGCCAGCAGCCCTGGGGGAGGGGTTCCAGGCTACAATGAGCAGTTCTTC. Translation: CASSPGGGVPGYNEQFF.

J is TRBJ1-2 and V is TRBV4-2; D is perhaps TRBD1 (6 bases). Germline loops: CDR1 LGHNA, CDR2 YNFKEQ. The CDR3 has 17 residues. The germline V and J ends were trimmed by 5 bases and 0 bases, with 19 bases remaining between them. CDR3 loop: CASSTRQVGPTNYGYTF. The CDR3 DNA reads as TGTGCCAGCAGCACCAGACAGGTCGGACCTACTAACTATGGCTACACCTTC.

CDR3 protein: CASSEAGARGNTIYF. The CDR3 nucleotides are TGTGCCAGCAGTGAGGCGGGGGCTCGTGGAAACACCATATATTTT. V and J are TRBV6-1 and TRBJ1-3, with a tentative D call TRBD1 (6 bases). V gave up 3 bases and J gave up 3 bases, with 12 bases separating them. The V gene's germline CDR1 is MNHNS and CDR2 SASEGT. The CDR3 extends over 15 amino acids.

The chain combines TRBV10-1 with TRBJ2-7; 9 positions agree with TRBD1. Per the germline V gene, CDR1 is WNHNN and CDR2 is SYGVQD (reference sequence). This CDR3 is built from 16 residues. V lost 3 bases to trimming and J lost 2 bases; unmatched junction nucleotides: 8. Here the CDR3 reads CASSEAGTGRAYEQYF. CDR3 coding DNA: TGCGCCAGCAGTGAAGCCGGGACAGGGCGCGCCTACGAGCAGTACTTC.

This clone occurred a few times. This chain links TRBV12-3 or TRBV12-4 with TRBJ2-7; D perhaps matches TRBD1 (5 bases). Trimming removed 6 bases at V and 3 bases at J, with 12 bases between. This CDR3 has 13 amino acids. CDR3 region: CASSPGAYYEQYF. In DNA, the CDR3 is TGTGCCAGCAGCCCTGGGGCCTACTACGAGCAGTACTTC.

The rearrangement joins TRBV27 to TRBJ1-1; 9 bases match TRBD1. V shed 8 bases, J shed 3 bases, and the junction held 7 bases outside the gene matches. Germline CDR1 and CDR2: MNHEY and SMNVEV (reference sequence). This CDR3 has 14 residues. CDR3 region: CASASTGGYTEAFF. The CDR3 bases are TGTGCCAGCGCCTCGACAGGGGGGTACACTGAAGCTTTCTTT.

The rearrangement uses TRBV28 and TRBJ1-1; TRBD1 matches 7 bases. The V gene end was trimmed by 6 bases and the J gene end by 3 bases; junction bases not matched to a gene: 10. This CDR3 region has 15 residues. The germline V gene has CDR1 MDHEN and CDR2 SYDVKM. CDR3 sequence: CASSWTGYQDTEAFF. CDR3 DNA: TGTGCCAGCAGCTGGACAGGATACCAAGACACTGAAGCTTTCTTT.

The chain uses TRBV29-1 and TRBJ1-4, with TRBD1 as a possible D gene (5 bases). The CDR3 is made up of 14 amino acids. The germline gives CDR1 SQVTM, CDR2 ANQGSEA. With 3 bases removed from V and 6 bases from J, the gap between germline ends came to 14 bases. The CDR3 region has the DNA TGCAGCGTTGAGGTCGCAGGGATGTATGAAAAACTGTTTTTT. Its protein is CSVEVAGMYEKLFF.

In this sample, this clone turned up once. The rearrangement uses TRBV9 and TRBJ1-2; TRBD1 aligns across 9 bases. Germline V CDR1 and CDR2: SGDLS, YYNGEE. The CDR3 covers 15 residues. Trimming cost V 4 bases and J 8 bases; bases outside gene matches: 12. Here the CDR3 DNA reads TGTGCCAGCAGCCACCGACAGGGGGAGATTGAGGGCTACACCTTC. It yields the protein CASSHRQGEIEGYTF.

The V call is TRBV30, the J call TRBJ1-6, with 7 nucleotides matching TRBD1. CDR1 is GTSNPN, CDR2 SVGIG, per germline (reference sequence). V was clipped by 2 bases and J by 0 bases; unmatched bases: 7. The length of the CDR3 is 17 residues. The CDR3 bases are TGTGCCTGGAGTACCCCGGGACAGAGCTCCTATAATTCACCCCTCCACTTT. Its protein is CAWSTPGQSSYNSPLHF.

The chain uses TRBV5-1 and TRBJ1-5; 8 nucleotides line up with TRBD1. This CDR3 contains 15 residues. Germline V gene lookup returns CDR1 SGHRS and CDR2 YFSETQ. V lost 1 base to trimming and J lost 4 bases; unmatched junction nucleotides: 4. CDR3 residues: CASSLSGGQNQPQHF. DNA for the CDR3: TGCGCCAGCAGCTTGTCAGGGGGCCAAAATCAGCCCCAGCATTTT.

The V and J genes are TRBV6-5 and TRBJ2-7, with 10 bases lining up with TRBD2. The CDR3 is 15 residues long. The germline V gene encodes CDR1 MNHEY and CDR2 SVGAGI. J was trimmed by 3 bases and V by 7 bases; bases with no gene match: 9. The CDR3 region has the DNA TGTGCCAGCAACCAAAGGACTAGCGGTGGCTACGAGCAGTACTTC. This gives the protein CASNQRTSGGYEQYF.

The chain employs TRBV3-1 (or the pseudogene TRBV3-2) and TRBJ2-5, with TRBD2 matching over 7 bases. The CDR3 has 15 amino acids. V shed 0 bases, J shed 9 bases, and the junction held 10 bases outside the gene matches. Germline V gene sequence: CDR1 LGHDT, CDR2 YNNKEL (reference sequence). Here the CDR3 reads CASSQEGSQAGSQYF. The CDR3 region has the DNA TGTGCCAGCAGCCAAGAGGGCAGCCAAGCGGGGTCCCAGTACTTC.

V and J are TRBV5-1 and TRBJ2-1, with 7 bases identical to TRBD2. Germline CDR1 and CDR2: SGHRS and YFSETQ. The CDR3 has 16 amino acids. V shed 6 bases and J 1 base; nucleotides not matched to a gene: 10. The CDR3 nucleotides read TGCGCCAGCAACCTCAACGCGGGAGAATCCTACAATGAGCAGTTCTTC. It yields the protein CASNLNAGESYNEQFF.

The chain recombines TRBV18 with TRBJ1-1; D not resolved. This CDR3 has 14 residues. Trimming shortened V by 3 bases and J by 0 bases, and 8 bases separated the two germline ends. CDR1 KGHSH and CDR2 LQKENI come from the germline V gene. CDR3: CASSPRAMNTEAFF. The CDR3 DNA sequence: TGTGCCAGCTCACCCCGAGCCATGAACACTGAAGCTTTCTTT.

The chain links TRBV2 to TRBJ1-1; tentatively, D is TRBD1 (5 bases). Germline V gene lookup returns CDR1 SNHLY and CDR2 FYNNEI. The CDR3 spans 12 residues. The V gene lost 6 bases and the J gene lost 8 bases, with 13 bases spanning the gap. CDR3 loop: CASRVQVVEAFF. The CDR3 DNA is TGTGCCAGCAGAGTACAGGTGGTGGAAGCTTTCTTT.